This T cell receptor beta chain was documented in a study of cytomegalovirus exposure and HLA in healthy donors. The study, taken as a whole, reports: Researchers reported from a later analysis that most CMV-associated TCR beta chains appeared HLA-restricted.

Concerning this clone: The antigen is unknown.

This CDR3 has 10 residues. From germline, CDR1 is SQVTM and CDR2 ANQGSEA. The V end lost 7 bases, the J end lost 2 bases, and 6 bases lay between the germline ends. The primer mix had 60 Vbeta and 13 Jbeta primers. Here immunoSEQ multiplex PCR was the method, and the copy in TCRdb shows in-frame clones only, minus some. There are 140,000 to 150,000 clones in the sample; about 73% occur only once, and around 3% lies in the top ten. What was sequenced was PBMCs. The TCR comes from a man aged 35 to 55 in good health and CMV-seropositive. This chain links TRBV29-1 with TRBJ2-7; no firm D call. The CDR3, as DNA: TGCAGCGCAGGAACCTACGAGCAGTACTTC. This translates into CSAGTYEQYF.